The 4 T cell receptor beta chains presented below share a single source sample, sequenced in a study of T cells in Graves' hyperthyroidism and ophthalmopathy. Amplification of TCR beta CDR3 regions was performed using RNA transcripts as template. The TCR CDR3 first-round RT-PCR relied on the HTBI primer set. TCRdb called the multiplex PCR reads again in MiXCR, with one record for every CDR3 protein. The sample has a few hundred thousand distinct CDR3 sequences; 46% are singletons. The sequenced sample was peripheral blood or thyroid tissue (not recorded which). The receptors here all came from a woman aged 18-29 years with Graves' hyperthyroidism.

Many counts were recorded for this clonotype. This chain uses TRBV20-1 with TRBJ1-2; no clear D gene. Germline-derived CDR1 and CDR2 are DFQATT and SNEGSKA (reference sequence). The CDR3 runs to 14 residues. With 6 bases removed from V and 0 bases from J, the gap between germline ends came to 14 bases. The CDR3 region has the DNA TGCAGTGCCCCGAGAATGGGGTCTAACTATGGCTACACCTTC. Amino acid sequence: CSAPRMGSNYGYTF.

As regards this clonotype: The junction does not match germline at one end; this may be a read error. The rearrangement links TRBV15 to TRBJ2-7; D possibly uses TRBD1 or TRBD2 (6 bases each). Germline V gene lookup returns CDR1 LNHNV and CDR2 YYDKDF (reference sequence). This CDR3 is built from 13 residues. In DNA, the CDR3 is TGTGCCGCCAGCAGCTTGGAAGGGGGGGAGCAGTACTTC. Translation: CAASSLEGGEQYF.

The sample holds one count of this clonotype. V usage is TRBV7-9 and J usage is TRBJ2-1; 13 bases map to TRBD2. V lost 8 bases and J lost 9; bases outside the gene matches: 13. CDR3 length: 16 amino acids. Per germline, CDR1 SEHNR and CDR2 FQNEAQ (reference sequence). The CDR3 sequence: CASWVPGLAGLGEQFF. CDR3 nucleotides: TGTGCCAGCTGGGTACCGGGACTAGCGGGATTGGGTGAGCAGTTCTTC.

This clonotype was seen only a few times. This chain uses TRBV2 with TRBJ2-1; 8 bases are a match to TRBD2. The germline V gene encodes CDR1 SNHLY and CDR2 FYNNEI. CDR3 size: 15 residues. V shed 4 bases and J 7 bases; nucleotides not matched to a gene: 9. The CDR3 bases are TGTGCCAGCAGTGGATTCGGGAGGGCGGATAATGAGCAGTTCTTC. Its protein product is CASSGFGRADNEQFF.